This TCR beta chain was sequenced for a study of metastatic and nonmetastatic thyroid tumors. This clone was seen many times. No antigen is known for it. TCRdb reprocessed the PCR reads via MiXCR. The sample holds more than 40,000 clones; about 16% are singletons and the top ten take roughly 22%. Study-wide results and caveats: A significant increase in TCR beta diversity was reportedly seen in malignant thyroid tumors relative to benign nodules, in blood and tumor.

Germline-derived CDR1 and CDR2 are SQVTM and ANQGSEA. V lost 0 bases and J lost 1, with 9 bases in between. This CDR3 comprises 14 residues. Prior to thyroid surgery, none of the patients had received any treatment. Sequenced input: blood. This chain connects TRBV29-1 to TRBJ2-5; D is undetermined. The receptor's source is a female donor with papillary thyroid cancer or a benign thyroid nodule (not recorded which). Some clones in this sample may be carry-over from other donors' samples. CDR3 amino acids: CSVEDTRIQETQYF. The CDR3 DNA sequence: TGCAGCGTTGAAGATACCCGGATCCAAGAGACCCAGTACTTC.